Each of the 6 T cell receptor beta chains below was sequenced from the same sample in a study of regulatory T cells in long-lasting Graves disease. Arm-PCR of CDR3 regions and iRepertoire HTBI primers were the basis on which TCR beta libraries were built. TCRdb ran MiXCR on the multiplex PCR reads and lists one entry per CDR3 protein. Of 450,000 to 650,000 distinct CDR3 sequences in the sample, about 15% were seen once. Time point denoted: newly diagnosed GD, antithyroid drugs for less than 3 months. Extracted PBMC RNA gave rise to the TCR library. This sample was shared with a second study, whose subject was T cells in Graves' hyperthyroidism and ophthalmopathy.

The sequencing here drew on peripheral blood mononuclear cells (PBMCs), taken at new diagnosis, from a patient treated with antithyroid drugs. These receptor sequences come from a woman aged 35 to 59 with Graves disease.

The chain employs TRBV7-2 and TRBJ1-4, with 10 positions matching TRBD1. Trimming took 3 bases from V and 0 from J; bases not matched to a gene: 10. Germline assignment: CDR1 SGHTA and CDR2 FQGNSA. CDR3 length: 19 residues. Here the CDR3 DNA reads TGTGCCAGCAGCTTGCCACGGGACAGGGGCTATGCAACTAATGAAAAACTGTTTTTT. Translated: CASSLPRDRGYATNEKLFF.

This clonotype showed up many times. The chain has TRBV27 and TRBJ2-2, with D possibly matching TRBD1 (6 bases). CDR1 and CDR2 from the germline V gene are MNHEY and SMNVEV (reference sequence). V lost 3 bases, J lost 1 base, and 12 bases lay in between. The CDR3 consists of 16 residues. DNA for the CDR3: TGTGCCAGCAGTTTTTGGGGGCAGGAGAACACCGGGGAGCTGTTTTTT. It codes for CASSFWGQENTGELFF.

V usage is TRBV27 and J usage is TRBJ2-7; D unclear. Trimming removed 3 bases from V and 1 base from J, with 10 bases in between. The CDR3 covers 14 residues. Germline CDR1 MNHEY, CDR2 SMNVEV (reference sequence). The CDR3 protein is CASSFTDNSYEQYF. In DNA form, the CDR3 reads TGTGCCAGCAGTTTCACAGATAATTCCTACGAGCAGTACTTC.

The J gene is TRBJ1-5, the V gene TRBV7-9; D is unresolved. Trimming took 5 bases from V and 0 from J, leaving 17 bases between them. The CDR3 extends over 17 amino acids. Germline lookup yields CDR1 SEHNR and CDR2 FQNEAQ (reference sequence). This chain's CDR3 is CASSPGQESYSNQPQHF. CDR3 coding DNA: TGTGCCAGCAGCCCTGGGCAGGAATCCTATAGCAATCAGCCCCAGCATTTT.

The V gene is TRBV10-3, the J gene TRBJ1-2; TRBD1 agrees at 9 bases. Trimming removed 0 bases from V and 7 bases from J; junction bases left unmatched: 6. Looked up from germline, CDR1 is ENHRY and CDR2 is SYGVKD. This CDR3 has 15 amino acids. DNA for the CDR3: TGTGCCATCAGTGAGTCGGGGACAGGGACTCTTGGCTACACCTTC. It translates to CAISESGTGTLGYTF.

In regard to this clonotype: A read error may produce the germline difference seen at one junction end. V usage is TRBV4-1 and J usage is TRBJ2-7; D is possibly TRBD1 (5 bases). This CDR3 is built from 17 residues. CDR1 and CDR2 from the germline V gene are MGHRA and YSYEKL. The chain's CDR3 is CAGSQSPLVQRGLEQYF. The DNA for the CDR3 is TGCGCCGGCAGCCAGAGCCCCCTCGTCCAAAGGGGTTTGGAGCAGTACTTC.